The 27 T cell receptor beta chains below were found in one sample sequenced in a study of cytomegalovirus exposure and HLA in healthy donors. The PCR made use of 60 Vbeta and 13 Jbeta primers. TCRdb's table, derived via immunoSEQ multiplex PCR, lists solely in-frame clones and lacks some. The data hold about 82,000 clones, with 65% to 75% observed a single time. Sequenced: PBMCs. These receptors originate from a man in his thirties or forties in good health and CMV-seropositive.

The chain's CDR3 is CASLRDKRYGYTF. CDR3 DNA sequence: TGTGCCAGCCTCCGGGACAAACGTTATGGCTACACCTTC. The chain employs TRBV19 and TRBJ1-2; the D gene is possibly TRBD1 (6 bases). Germline CDR1 LNHDA, CDR2 SQIVND (reference sequence). This CDR3 has 13 residues. With 9 bases removed from V and 5 bases from J, the gap between germline ends came to 16 bases. The entire variable domain, with the rest obtained from reference TRBV19 and TRBJ1-2, is as follows: DGGITQSPKYLFRKEGQNVTLSCEQNLNHDAMYWYRQDPGQGLRLIYYSQIVNDFQKGDIAEGYSVSREKKESFPLTVTSAQKNPTAFYLCASLRDKRYGYTFGSGTRLTVV.

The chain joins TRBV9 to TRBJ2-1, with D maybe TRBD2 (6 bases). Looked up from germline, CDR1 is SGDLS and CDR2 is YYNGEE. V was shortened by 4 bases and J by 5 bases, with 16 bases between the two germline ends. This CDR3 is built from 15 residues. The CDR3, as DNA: TGTGCCAGCAGCCCCCGCCATAGCGGCGACAATGAGCAGTTCTTC. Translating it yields CASSPRHSGDNEQFF. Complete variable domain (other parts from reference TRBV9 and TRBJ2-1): DSGVTQTPKHLITATGQRVTLRCSPRSGDLSVYWYQQSLDQGLQFLIQYYNGEERAKGNILERFSAQQFPDLHSELNLSSLELGDSALYFCASSPRHSGDNEQFFGPGTRLTVL.

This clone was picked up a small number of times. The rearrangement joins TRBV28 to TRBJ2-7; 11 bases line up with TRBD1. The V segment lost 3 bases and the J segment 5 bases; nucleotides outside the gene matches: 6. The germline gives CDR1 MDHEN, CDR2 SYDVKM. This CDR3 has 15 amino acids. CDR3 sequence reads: CASSFRGQGADEQYF. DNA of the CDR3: TGTGCCAGCAGTTTTCGAGGACAGGGGGCGGACGAGCAGTACTTC.

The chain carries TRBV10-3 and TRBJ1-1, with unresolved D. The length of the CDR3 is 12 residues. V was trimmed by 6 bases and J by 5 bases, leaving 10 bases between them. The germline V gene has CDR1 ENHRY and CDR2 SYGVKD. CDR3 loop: CAIRSPTTEAFF. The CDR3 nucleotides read TGTGCCATCAGGAGCCCGACAACTGAAGCTTTCTTT.

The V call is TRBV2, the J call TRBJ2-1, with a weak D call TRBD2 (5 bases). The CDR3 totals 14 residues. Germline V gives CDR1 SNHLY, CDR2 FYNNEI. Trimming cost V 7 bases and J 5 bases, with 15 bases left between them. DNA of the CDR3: TGTGCCAGCATCCCCACTAGGGTTAACAATGAGCAGTTCTTC. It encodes CASIPTRVNNEQFF. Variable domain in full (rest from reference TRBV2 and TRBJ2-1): EPEVTQTPSHQVTQMGQEVILRCVPISNHLYFYWYRQILGQKVEFLVSFYNNEISEKSEIFDDQFSVERPDGSNFTLKIRSTKLEDSAMYFCASIPTRVNNEQFFGPGTRLTVL.

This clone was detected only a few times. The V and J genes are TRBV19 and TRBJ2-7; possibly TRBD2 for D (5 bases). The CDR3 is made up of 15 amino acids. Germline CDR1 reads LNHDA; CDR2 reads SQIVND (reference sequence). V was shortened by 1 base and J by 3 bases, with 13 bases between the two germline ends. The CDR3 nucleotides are TGTGCCAGTAGTATAGCCCCGGGTAGCGACTACGAGCAGTACTTC. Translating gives CASSIAPGSDYEQYF.

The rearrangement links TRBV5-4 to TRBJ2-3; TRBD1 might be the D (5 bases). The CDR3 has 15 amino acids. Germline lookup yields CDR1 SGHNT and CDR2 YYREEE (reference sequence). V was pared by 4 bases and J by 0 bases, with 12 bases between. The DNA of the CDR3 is TGTGCCAGCAGCAGAACAGGCTCTAGCACAGATACGCAGTATTTT. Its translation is CASSRTGSSTDTQYF.

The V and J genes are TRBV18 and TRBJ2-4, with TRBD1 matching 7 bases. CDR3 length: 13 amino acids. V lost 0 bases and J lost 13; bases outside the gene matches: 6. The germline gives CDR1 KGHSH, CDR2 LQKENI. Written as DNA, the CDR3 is TGTGCCAGCTCACCACCAGGGACAGTAATACAGTACTTC. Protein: CASSPPGTVIQYF.

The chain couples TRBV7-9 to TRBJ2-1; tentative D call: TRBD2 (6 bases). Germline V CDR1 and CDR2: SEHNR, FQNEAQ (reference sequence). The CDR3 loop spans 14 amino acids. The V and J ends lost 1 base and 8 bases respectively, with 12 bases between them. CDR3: CASSLGASADEQFF. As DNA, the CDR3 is TGTGCCAGCAGCTTAGGGGCTAGCGCGGATGAGCAGTTCTTC. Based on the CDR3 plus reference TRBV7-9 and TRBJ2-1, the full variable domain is DTGVSQNPRHKITKRGQNVTFRCDPISEHNRLYWYRQTLGQGPEFLTYFQNEAQLEKSRLLSDRFSAERPKGSFSTLEIQRTEQGDSAMYLCASSLGASADEQFFGPGTRLTVL.

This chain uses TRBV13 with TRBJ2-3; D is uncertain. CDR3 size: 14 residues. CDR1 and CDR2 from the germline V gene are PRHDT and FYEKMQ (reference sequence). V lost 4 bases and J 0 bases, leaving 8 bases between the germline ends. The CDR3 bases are TGTGCCAGCAGCTGGCTGTCTAGCACAGATACGCAGTATTTT. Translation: CASSWLSSTDTQYF.

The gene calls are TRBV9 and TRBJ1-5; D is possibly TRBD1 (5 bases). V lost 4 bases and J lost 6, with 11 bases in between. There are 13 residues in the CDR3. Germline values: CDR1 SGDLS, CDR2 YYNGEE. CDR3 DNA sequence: TGTGCCAGCAGCAGTGGCGGGGGTCAGCCCCAGCATTTT. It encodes CASSSGGGQPQHF.

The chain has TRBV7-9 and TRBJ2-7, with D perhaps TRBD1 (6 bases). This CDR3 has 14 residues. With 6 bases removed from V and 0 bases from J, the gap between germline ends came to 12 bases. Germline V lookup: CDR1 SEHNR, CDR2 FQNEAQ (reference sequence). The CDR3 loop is CASRTGTPSYEQYF. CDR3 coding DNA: TGTGCCAGCAGGACCGGGACACCCTCCTACGAGCAGTACTTC.

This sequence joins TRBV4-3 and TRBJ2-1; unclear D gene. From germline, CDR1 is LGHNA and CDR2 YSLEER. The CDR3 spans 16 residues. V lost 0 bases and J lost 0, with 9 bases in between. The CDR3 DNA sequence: TGCGCCAGCAGCCAAGAATTAAGGAGCTCCTACAATGAGCAGTTCTTC. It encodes CASSQELRSSYNEQFF.

The CDR3 bases are TGCGCCAGCAGCCAAGGGCCTGTATCCTACGAGCAGTACTTC. Residues: CASSQGPVSYEQYF. The chain uses TRBV4-1 and TRBJ2-7; no clear D. Germline CDR1 and CDR2: MGHRA and YSYEKL. The CDR3 length is 14 residues. Trimming took 1 base from V and 1 from J, leaving 8 bases between them.

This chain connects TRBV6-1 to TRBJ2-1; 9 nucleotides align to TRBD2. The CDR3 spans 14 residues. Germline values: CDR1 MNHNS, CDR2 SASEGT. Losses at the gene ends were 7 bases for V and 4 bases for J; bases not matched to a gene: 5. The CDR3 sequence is CASTSSGMYNEQFF. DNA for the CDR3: TGTGCCAGCACCTCTAGCGGGATGTACAATGAGCAGTTCTTC.

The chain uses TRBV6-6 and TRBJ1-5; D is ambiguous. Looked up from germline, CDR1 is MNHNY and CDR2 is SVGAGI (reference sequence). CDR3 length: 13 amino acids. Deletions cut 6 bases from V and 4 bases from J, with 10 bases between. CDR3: CASSFGSNQPQHF. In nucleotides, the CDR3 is TGTGCCAGCAGCTTCGGGTCTAATCAGCCCCAGCATTTT.

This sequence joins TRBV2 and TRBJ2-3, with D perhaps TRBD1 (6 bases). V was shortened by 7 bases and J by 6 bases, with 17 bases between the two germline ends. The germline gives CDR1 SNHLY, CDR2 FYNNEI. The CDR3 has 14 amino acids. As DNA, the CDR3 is TGTGCCAGCACTTACAGGGTTCACCGGGATACGCAGTATTTT. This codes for CASTYRVHRDTQYF. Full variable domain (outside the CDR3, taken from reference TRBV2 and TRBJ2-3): EPEVTQTPSHQVTQMGQEVILRCVPISNHLYFYWYRQILGQKVEFLVSFYNNEISEKSEIFDDQFSVERPDGSNFTLKIRSTKLEDSAMYFCASTYRVHRDTQYFGPGTRLTVL.

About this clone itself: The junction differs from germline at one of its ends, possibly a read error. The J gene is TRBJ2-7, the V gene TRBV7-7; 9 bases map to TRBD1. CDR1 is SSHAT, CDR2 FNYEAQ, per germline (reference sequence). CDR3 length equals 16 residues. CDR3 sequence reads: CASSEGTGTGNYEQYF. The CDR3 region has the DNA TGTGCTAGCAGCGAAGGGACCGGGACAGGGAACTACGAGCAGTACTTC.

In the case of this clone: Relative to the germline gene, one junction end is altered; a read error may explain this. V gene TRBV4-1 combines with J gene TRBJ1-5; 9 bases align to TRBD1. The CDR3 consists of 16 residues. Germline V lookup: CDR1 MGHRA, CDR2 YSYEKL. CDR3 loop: CASSQLQGARRQPQNF. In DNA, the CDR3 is TGCGCCAGCAGCCAACTACAGGGGGCCCGGAGACAGCCCCAGAATTTT.

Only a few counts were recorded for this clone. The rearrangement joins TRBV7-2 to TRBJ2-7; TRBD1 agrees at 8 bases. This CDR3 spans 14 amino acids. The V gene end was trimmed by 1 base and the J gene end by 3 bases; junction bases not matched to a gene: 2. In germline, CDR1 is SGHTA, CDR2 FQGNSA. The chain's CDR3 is CASSLETGDYEQYF. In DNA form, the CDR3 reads TGTGCCAGCAGCTTAGAGACAGGGGACTACGAGCAGTACTTC.

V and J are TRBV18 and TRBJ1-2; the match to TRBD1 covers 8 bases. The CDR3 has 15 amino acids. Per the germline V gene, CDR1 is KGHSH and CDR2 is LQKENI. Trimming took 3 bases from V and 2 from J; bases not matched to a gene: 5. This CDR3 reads CASSPEPGGNYGYTF. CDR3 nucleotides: TGTGCCAGCTCACCGGAGCCAGGGGGCAACTATGGCTACACCTTC.

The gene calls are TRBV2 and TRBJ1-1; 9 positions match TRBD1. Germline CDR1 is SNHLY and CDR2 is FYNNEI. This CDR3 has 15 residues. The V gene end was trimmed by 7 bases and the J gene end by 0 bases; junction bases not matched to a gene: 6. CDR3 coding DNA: TGTGCCAGCAACAGGGGGCATGACGTGAACACTGAAGCTTTCTTT. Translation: CASNRGHDVNTEAFF.

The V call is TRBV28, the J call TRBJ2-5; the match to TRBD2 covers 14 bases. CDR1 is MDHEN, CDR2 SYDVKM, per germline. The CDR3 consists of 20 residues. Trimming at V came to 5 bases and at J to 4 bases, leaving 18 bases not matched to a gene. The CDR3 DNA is TGTGCCAGCAGTCTACCGACCGGGACTAGCGGGAGAATAAACGGAGAGACCCAGTACTTC. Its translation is CASSLPTGTSGRINGETQYF.

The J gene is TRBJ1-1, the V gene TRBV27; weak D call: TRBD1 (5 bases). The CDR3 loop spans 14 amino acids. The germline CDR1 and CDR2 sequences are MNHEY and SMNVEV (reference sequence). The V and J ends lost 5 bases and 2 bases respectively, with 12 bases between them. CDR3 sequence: CASSTFQGNTEAFF. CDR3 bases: TGTGCCAGCAGTACGTTTCAGGGAAACACTGAAGCTTTCTTT.

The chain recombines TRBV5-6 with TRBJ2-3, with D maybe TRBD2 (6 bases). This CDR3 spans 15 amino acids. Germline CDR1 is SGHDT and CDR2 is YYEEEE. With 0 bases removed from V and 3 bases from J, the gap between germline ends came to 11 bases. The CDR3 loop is CASSLGGRGTDTQYF. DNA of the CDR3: TGTGCCAGCAGCTTGGGAGGACGGGGGACAGATACGCAGTATTTT.

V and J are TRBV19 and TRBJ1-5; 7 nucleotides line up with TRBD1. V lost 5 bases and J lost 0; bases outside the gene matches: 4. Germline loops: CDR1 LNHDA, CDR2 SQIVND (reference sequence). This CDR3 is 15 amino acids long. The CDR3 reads CASSWTGYSNQPQHF. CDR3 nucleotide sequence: TGTGCCAGTAGTTGGACAGGATATAGCAATCAGCCCCAGCATTTT.

The DNA for the CDR3 is TGTGCCAGCAGCTTCCCAGGGGTAGCGGGGTACAATGAGCAGTTCTTC. Residues: CASSFPGVAGYNEQFF. The chain links TRBV7-2 to TRBJ2-1; 8 bases are a match to TRBD2. The CDR3 runs to 16 residues. With V trimmed by 3 bases and J by 4 bases, 8 bases remained unmatched. Per germline, CDR1 SGHTA and CDR2 FQGNSA.